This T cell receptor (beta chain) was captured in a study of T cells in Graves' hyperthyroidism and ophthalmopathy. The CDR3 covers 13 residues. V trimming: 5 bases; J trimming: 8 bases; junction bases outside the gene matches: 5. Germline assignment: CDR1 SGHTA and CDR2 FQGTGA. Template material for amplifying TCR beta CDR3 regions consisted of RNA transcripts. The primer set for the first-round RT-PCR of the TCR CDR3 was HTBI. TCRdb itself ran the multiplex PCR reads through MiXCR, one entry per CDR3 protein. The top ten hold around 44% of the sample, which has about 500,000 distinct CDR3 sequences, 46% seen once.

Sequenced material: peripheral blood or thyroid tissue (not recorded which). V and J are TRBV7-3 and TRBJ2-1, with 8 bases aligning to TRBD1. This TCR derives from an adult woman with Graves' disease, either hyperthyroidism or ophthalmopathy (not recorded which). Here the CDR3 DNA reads TGTGCCAGCAGCCGACAGGGGAGCTATGAGCAGTTCTTC. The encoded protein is CASSRQGSYEQFF.